This passage covers 15 T cell receptor beta chains from one sample sequenced in a study of cytomegalovirus exposure and HLA in healthy donors. Sequencing used immunoSEQ multiplex PCR; TCRdb keeps in-frame clones, though not all of them. The sample contains about 400,000 clones, roughly 85% of which appear only once. Sequenced sample: PBMCs. The receptor source for this set is a woman aged 18-35 years in good health and CMV-seronegative.

This rearrangement joins TRBV30 to TRBJ1-6; a weak D match, TRBD1 (5 bases). The CDR3 runs to 14 residues. V was shortened by 2 bases and J by 5 bases, with 10 bases between the two germline ends. CDR1 and CDR2 (germline): GTSNPN, SVGIG (reference sequence). CDR3 DNA: TGTGCCTGGAGTCCAGGGTCCCATAATTCACCCCTCCACTTT. It codes for CAWSPGSHNSPLHF.

The rearrangement links TRBV4-1 to TRBJ2-7, with 9 bases matching TRBD1. CDR3 length equals 16 residues. The J segment lost 1 base and the V segment lost 0 bases, leaving 4 bases of the junction unmatched. The V gene's germline CDR1 is MGHRA and CDR2 YSYEKL. CDR3 in DNA: TGCGCCAGCAGCCAAGATAAGGGACAGGGATCCTACGAGCAGTACTTC. Translating gives CASSQDKGQGSYEQYF.

This clone came up a few times. The DNA of the CDR3 is TGTGCCAGCAGCCTGACCGGGGTTTTAAGCAATCAGCCCCAGCATTTT. Protein sequence: CASSLTGVLSNQPQHF. The chain carries TRBV7-2 and TRBJ1-5, with D unresolved. The CDR3 is 16 residues long. Germline CDR1 is SGHTA and CDR2 is FQGNSA. V was cut by 5 bases and J by 1 base, with 15 bases left in between.

This chain joins TRBV30 and TRBJ2-2; a weak D match, TRBD1 (7 bases). In germline, CDR1 is GTSNPN, CDR2 SVGIG (reference sequence). V was pared by 6 bases and J by 6 bases, with 11 bases between. The CDR3 length is 12 residues. CDR3 loop: CACARGAGELFF. CDR3 bases: TGTGCCTGCGCCAGGGGGGCCGGGGAGCTGTTTTTT. Using reference TRBV30 and TRBJ2-2 for the parts outside the CDR3, the full variable domain is SQTIHQWPATLVQPVGSPLSLECTVEGTSNPNLYWYRQAAGRGLQLLFYSVGIGQISSEVPQNLSASRPQDRQFILSSKKLLLSDSGFYLCACARGAGELFFGEGSRLTVL.

This clone was seen a few times. This chain uses TRBV10-1 with TRBJ2-7; tentative D call: TRBD2 (6 bases). There are 17 residues in the CDR3. Trimming shortened V by 2 bases and J by 3 bases, and 20 bases separated the two germline ends. Germline V gene sequence: CDR1 WNHNN, CDR2 SYGVQD (reference sequence). The DNA for the CDR3 is TGCGCCAGCAGTGAGAGACTACCGGGAGCAGGCGGCTACGAGCAGTACTTC. As protein: CASSERLPGAGGYEQYF.

This clone came up once. V gene TRBV27 combines with J gene TRBJ2-7, with TRBD2 identical over 11 bases. The J segment lost 6 bases and the V segment lost 5 bases, leaving 3 bases of the junction unmatched. CDR1 MNHEY and CDR2 SMNVEV come from the germline V gene (reference sequence). This CDR3 comprises 13 residues. The DNA for the CDR3 is TGTGCCAGCAGTGGTAGCGGGAGGGTCGAGCAGTACTTC. Its translation is CASSGSGRVEQYF.

The chain couples TRBV5-1 to TRBJ2-1; tentative D call: TRBD1 (5 bases). CDR1 is SGHRS, CDR2 YFSETQ, per germline. The CDR3 has 13 residues. With 0 bases removed from V and 7 bases from J, the gap between germline ends came to 8 bases. CDR3 bases: TGCGCCAGCAGCTTGGGCAGGGTGAATGAGCAGTTCTTC. Its translation: CASSLGRVNEQFF.

This clone came up once. V is TRBV5-6 and J is TRBJ2-1; unclear D gene. The germline V gene encodes CDR1 SGHDT and CDR2 YYEEEE. Trimming cost V 0 bases and J 5 bases, with 6 bases left between them. CDR3 length: 13 amino acids. The CDR3 DNA sequence: TGTGCCAGCAGCTTGGATCCGGACAATGAGCAGTTCTTC. Translation: CASSLDPDNEQFF.

The V call is TRBV4-1, the J call TRBJ2-3; 9 nucleotides match TRBD1. J was trimmed by 5 bases and V by 1 base; bases with no gene match: 7. Germline V CDR1 and CDR2: MGHRA, YSYEKL. The CDR3 is made up of 16 amino acids. As DNA, the CDR3 is TGCGCCAGCAGCCAAGTGATACAGGGGGCTGGAGATACGCAGTATTTT. It yields the protein CASSQVIQGAGDTQYF.

The CDR3 protein is CASRSLSSYEQYF. The CDR3 region has the DNA TGTGCCAGCAGGTCGCTTAGCTCCTACGAGCAGTACTTC. The V gene is TRBV2, the J gene TRBJ2-7, with D uncertain. Trimming pared 6 bases from V and 0 bases from J, leaving 9 bases between. Germline-derived CDR1 and CDR2 are SNHLY and FYNNEI. This CDR3 is 13 amino acids long.

Only one count was recorded for this clone. V and J are TRBV28 and TRBJ2-7; TRBD1 matches at 9 bases. The V gene end was trimmed by 4 bases and the J gene end by 2 bases; junction bases not matched to a gene: 6. CDR1 and CDR2 from the germline V gene are MDHEN and SYDVKM. This CDR3 is built from 15 residues. The DNA for the CDR3 is TGTGCCAGCAGTTCGGCCGGGACAGGGCCCTACGAGCAGTACTTC. Residues: CASSSAGTGPYEQYF.

The gene calls are TRBV9 and TRBJ2-1; TRBD1 matches at 7 bases. This CDR3 region has 15 residues. Germline-derived CDR1 and CDR2 are SGDLS and YYNGEE. V trimming: 4 bases; J trimming: 5 bases; junction bases outside the gene matches: 9. Here the CDR3 reads CASSTTGTVNNEQFF. In DNA form, the CDR3 reads TGTGCCAGCAGCACGACCGGGACAGTCAACAATGAGCAGTTCTTC.

This rearrangement joins TRBV5-6 to TRBJ2-3; D is possibly TRBD1 (6 bases). Looked up from germline, CDR1 is SGHDT and CDR2 is YYEEEE. V lost 0 bases to trimming and J lost 4 bases, with 15 bases between them. The CDR3 consists of 16 residues. CDR3 coding DNA: TGTGCCAGCAGCTTGGTACCAGGGGAAGTCTCAGATACGCAGTATTTT. Protein sequence: CASSLVPGEVSDTQYF.

The chain links TRBV15 to TRBJ2-7; 12 bases fit TRBD1. The CDR3 has 15 amino acids. V lost 3 bases, J lost 6 bases, and 6 bases stayed unmatched. Germline V lookup: CDR1 LNHNV, CDR2 YYDKDF (reference sequence). This chain's CDR3 is CATSSGGQGASEQYF. The DNA of the CDR3 is TGTGCCACCAGCAGTGGGGGACAGGGGGCTAGCGAGCAGTACTTC. Filled out from reference TRBV15 and TRBJ2-7, the complete variable domain reads DAMVIQNPRYQVTQFGKPVTLSCSQTLNHNVMYWYQQKSSQAPKLLFHYYDKDFNNEADTPDNFQSRRPNTSFCFLDIRSPGLGDTAMYLCATSSGGQGASEQYFGPGTRLTVT.

Comment on this clone: One junction end does not reproduce the germline sequence, and a read error may be involved. V is TRBV27 and J is TRBJ2-5; TRBD2 is a possible D gene (7 bases). Per the germline V gene, CDR1 is MNHEY and CDR2 is SMNVEV (reference sequence). This CDR3 has 15 amino acids. CDR3 protein: CASSFWGGAQQTQYF. The CDR3 DNA follows: TGTGCCAGCAGCTTCTGGGGGGGGGCCCAACAGACCCAGTACTTC.